Listed here are 8 T cell receptor beta chains from one sample, sequenced in a study of type 1 and type 2 diabetes patients. The PCR template was genomic DNA. A primer set of 30 forward and 13 reverse primers amplified the CDR3. TCRdb reanalysed the multiplex PCR reads using MiXCR and keeps one entry per CDR3 protein. The table has 250,000 or so distinct CDR3 sequences, more than 40% seen once; the top ten hold approximately 15%. Source material: peripheral blood mononuclear cells (PBMCs). The receptor set was obtained from a young man with type 2 diabetes.

The chain uses TRBV15 and TRBJ1-2; maybe TRBD1 (5 bases). The CDR3 has 14 amino acids. Per germline, CDR1 LNHNV and CDR2 YYDKDF (reference sequence). The V gene lost 1 base and the J gene lost 8 bases, with 14 bases spanning the gap. CDR3 residues: CATSRGLPGDGYTF. As DNA, the CDR3 is TGTGCCACCAGCAGAGGTCTTCCCGGGGACGGCTACACCTTC. Combining the CDR3 with reference TRBV15 and TRBJ1-2 gives the whole variable domain DAMVIQNPRYQVTQFGKPVTLSCSQTLNHNVMYWYQQKSSQAPKLLFHYYDKDFNNEADTPDNFQSRRPNTSFCFLDIRSPGLGDTAMYLCATSRGLPGDGYTFGSGTRLTVV.

The chain links TRBV27 to TRBJ2-7; a weak D match, TRBD1 (5 bases). The CDR3 has 13 residues. V lost 6 bases, J lost 3 bases, and 12 bases lay in between. Germline V gene data show CDR1 as MNHEY and CDR2 as SMNVEV (reference sequence). The DNA of the CDR3 is TGTGCCAGCAGCCAGCAGGGCAACTACGAGCAGTACTTC. It translates to CASSQQGNYEQYF.

The chain employs TRBV2 and TRBJ2-7, with 9 bases identical to TRBD2. CDR1 is SNHLY, CDR2 FYNNEI, per germline. This CDR3 has 14 amino acids. With 8 bases clipped from V and 3 bases from J, the junction kept 8 bases outside the gene matches. This CDR3 is CASCLAGEGYEQYF. The DNA for the CDR3 is TGTGCCAGCTGCTTAGCGGGAGAAGGCTACGAGCAGTACTTC.

This clonotype was observed once. The J gene is TRBJ1-6, the V gene TRBV9, with a possible D match to TRBD1 (5 bases). V lost 3 bases and J lost 7, with 8 bases in between. This CDR3 is built from 13 residues. In germline, CDR1 is SGDLS, CDR2 YYNGEE. The CDR3 sequence is CASSGGANSPLHF. CDR3 coding DNA: TGTGCCAGCAGCGGAGGGGCCAATTCACCCCTCCACTTT.

The gene calls are TRBV9 and TRBJ2-7; unclear D gene. The CDR3 runs 14 residues. Germline CDR1 reads SGDLS; CDR2 reads YYNGEE. V shed 2 bases and J shed 0 bases, with 9 bases lying between them. The CDR3 protein is CASSVSASSYEQYF. The CDR3 DNA follows: TGTGCCAGCAGCGTGAGTGCGTCCTCCTACGAGCAGTACTTC.

The sample holds a few counts of this clonotype. The chain links TRBV15 to TRBJ1-5; tentatively, D is TRBD1 (5 bases). Germline V lookup: CDR1 LNHNV, CDR2 YYDKDF (reference sequence). The CDR3 spans 15 residues. The germline V and J ends were trimmed by 0 bases and 9 bases, with 15 bases remaining between them. This chain's CDR3 is CATSRDQPKRGPQHF. The CDR3 nucleotides read TGTGCCACCAGCAGAGATCAGCCTAAAAGGGGGCCCCAGCATTTT. Full variable domain (missing parts from reference TRBV15 and TRBJ1-5): DAMVIQNPRYQVTQFGKPVTLSCSQTLNHNVMYWYQQKSSQAPKLLFHYYDKDFNNEADTPDNFQSRRPNTSFCFLDIRSPGLGDTAMYLCATSRDQPKRGPQHFGDGTRLSIL.

The chain is built from TRBV5-1 and TRBJ2-5, with a weak D call TRBD2 (6 bases). V was trimmed by 0 bases and J by 1 base, leaving 16 bases between them. CDR1 and CDR2 from the germline V gene are SGHRS and YFSETQ. This CDR3 is built from 17 residues. CDR3 region: CASSLGGGTTLQETQYF. DNA for the CDR3: TGCGCCAGCAGCTTGGGTGGGGGGACCACTCTCCAAGAGACCCAGTACTTC.

This clonotype has just one count. The rearrangement links TRBV20-1 to TRBJ1-2, with D uncertain. Germline V CDR1 and CDR2: DFQATT, SNEGSKA (reference sequence). CDR3 length: 11 amino acids. V dropped 4 bases and J dropped 2 bases, with 5 bases sitting between them. The CDR3 nucleotides are TGCAGTGCTATCGAAAACTATGGCTACACCTTC. This translates into CSAIENYGYTF.